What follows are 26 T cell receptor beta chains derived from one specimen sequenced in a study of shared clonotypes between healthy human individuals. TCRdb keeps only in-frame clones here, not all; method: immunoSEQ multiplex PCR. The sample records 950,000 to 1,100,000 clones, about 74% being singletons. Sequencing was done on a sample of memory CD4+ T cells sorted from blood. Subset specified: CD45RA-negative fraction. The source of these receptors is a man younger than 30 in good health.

DNA of the CDR3: TGTGCCAGCAGTGGTTGGGTGCAAGAGACCCAGTACTTC. It translates to CASSGWVQETQYF. The chain employs TRBV25-1 and TRBJ2-5; D unclear. CDR1 is MGHDK, CDR2 SYGVNS, per germline. V was pared by 4 bases and J by 2 bases, with 8 bases between. The CDR3 has 13 amino acids. Full variable domain (outside the CDR3, taken from reference TRBV25-1 and TRBJ2-5): EADIYQTPRYLVIGTGKKITLECSQTMGHDKMYWYQQDPGMELHLIHYSYGVNSTEKGDLSSESTVSRIRTEHFPLTLESARPSHTSQYLCASSGWVQETQYFGPGTRLLVL.

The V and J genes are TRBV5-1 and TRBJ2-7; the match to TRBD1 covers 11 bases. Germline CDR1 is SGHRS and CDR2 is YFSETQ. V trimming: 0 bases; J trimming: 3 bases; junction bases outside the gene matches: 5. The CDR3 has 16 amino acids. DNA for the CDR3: TGCGCCAGCAGCTTGGCCAAGGGACAGGGGGGCTACGAGCAGTACTTC. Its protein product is CASSLAKGQGGYEQYF.

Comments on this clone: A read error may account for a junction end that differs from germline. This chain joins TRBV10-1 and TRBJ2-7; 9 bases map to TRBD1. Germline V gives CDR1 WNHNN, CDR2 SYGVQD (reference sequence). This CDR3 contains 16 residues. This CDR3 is CASSEAGTGSSHEQYF. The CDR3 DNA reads TGCGCCAGCAGTGAGGCCGGGACAGGGAGCTCCCACGAGCAGTACTTC.

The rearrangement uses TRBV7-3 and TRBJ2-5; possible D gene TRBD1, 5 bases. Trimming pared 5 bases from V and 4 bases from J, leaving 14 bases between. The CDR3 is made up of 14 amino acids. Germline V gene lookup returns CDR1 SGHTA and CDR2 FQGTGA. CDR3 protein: CASSGRVLLETQYF. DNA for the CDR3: TGTGCCAGCAGCGGCAGGGTGCTTCTAGAGACCCAGTACTTC.

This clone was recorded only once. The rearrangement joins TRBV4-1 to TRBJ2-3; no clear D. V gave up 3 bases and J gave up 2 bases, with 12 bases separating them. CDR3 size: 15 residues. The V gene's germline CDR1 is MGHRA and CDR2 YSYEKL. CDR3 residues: CASSQGPFYTDTQYF. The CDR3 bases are TGCGCCAGCAGCCAGGGTCCGTTTTACACAGATACGCAGTATTTT.

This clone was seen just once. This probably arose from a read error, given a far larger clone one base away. Here the CDR3 DNA reads TGTGCCAGCAGCTTAGAACCGGTCACAGATACGCAGTATTTT. As protein: CASSLEPVTDTQYF. J is TRBJ2-3 and V is TRBV11-2; D ambiguous. Germline CDR1 reads SGHAT; CDR2 reads FQNNGV. Deletions cut 0 bases from V and 2 bases from J, with 6 bases between. The CDR3 covers 14 residues.

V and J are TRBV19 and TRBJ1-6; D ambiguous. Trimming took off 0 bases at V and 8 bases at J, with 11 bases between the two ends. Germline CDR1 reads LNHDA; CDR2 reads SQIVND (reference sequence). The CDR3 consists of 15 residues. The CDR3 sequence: CASSIDGSTDSPLHF. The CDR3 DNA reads TGTGCCAGTAGTATAGATGGCAGTACGGATTCACCCCTCCACTTT. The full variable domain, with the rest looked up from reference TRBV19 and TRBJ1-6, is DGGITQSPKYLFRKEGQNVTLSCEQNLNHDAMYWYRQDPGQGLRLIYYSQIVNDFQKGDIAEGYSVSREKKESFPLTVTSAQKNPTAFYLCASSIDGSTDSPLHFGNGTRLTVT.

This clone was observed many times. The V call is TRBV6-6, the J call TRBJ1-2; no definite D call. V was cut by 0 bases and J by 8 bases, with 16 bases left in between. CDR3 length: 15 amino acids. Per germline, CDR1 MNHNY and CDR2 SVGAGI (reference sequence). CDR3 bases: TGTGCCAGCAGTTACTCGGAGGACTCCGCCCGCGGCTACACCTTC. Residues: CASSYSEDSARGYTF.

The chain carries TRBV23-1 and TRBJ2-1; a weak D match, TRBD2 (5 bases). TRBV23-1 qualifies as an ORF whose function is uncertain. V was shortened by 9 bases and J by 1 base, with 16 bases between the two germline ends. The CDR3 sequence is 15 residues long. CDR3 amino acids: CARGLGKCSYNEQFF. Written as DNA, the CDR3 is TGCGCCAGAGGACTGGGGAAGTGTTCCTACAATGAGCAGTTCTTC.

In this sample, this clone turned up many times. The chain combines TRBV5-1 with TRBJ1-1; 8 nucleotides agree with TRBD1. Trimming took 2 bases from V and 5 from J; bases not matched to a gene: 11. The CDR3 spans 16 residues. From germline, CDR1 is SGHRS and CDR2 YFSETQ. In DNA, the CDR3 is TGCGCCAGCAGCTTAAACCTCGGACAGGGAGGGACTGAAGCTTTCTTT. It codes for CASSLNLGQGGTEAFF.

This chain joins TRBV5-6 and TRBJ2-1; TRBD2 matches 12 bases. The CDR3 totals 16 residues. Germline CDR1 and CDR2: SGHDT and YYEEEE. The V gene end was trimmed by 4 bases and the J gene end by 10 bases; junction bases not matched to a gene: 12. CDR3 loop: CASSADLAGGQREQFF. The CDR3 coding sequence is TGTGCCAGCAGCGCCGATCTAGCGGGGGGGCAAAGGGAGCAGTTCTTC.

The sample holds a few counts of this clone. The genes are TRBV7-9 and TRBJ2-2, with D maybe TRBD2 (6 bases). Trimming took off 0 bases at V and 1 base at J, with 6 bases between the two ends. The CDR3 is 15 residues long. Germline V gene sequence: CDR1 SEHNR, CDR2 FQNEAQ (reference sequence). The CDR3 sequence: CASSLAGGNTGELFF. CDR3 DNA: TGTGCCAGCAGCTTAGCGGGAGGGAACACCGGGGAGCTGTTTTTT.

The CDR3 DNA reads TGTGCCAGCAGTACGACGAAAGGAGGTTACGAGCAGTACTTC. Translated: CASSTTKGGYEQYF. The gene calls are TRBV27 and TRBJ2-7, with D tentatively TRBD2 (5 bases). Germline assignment: CDR1 MNHEY and CDR2 SMNVEV (reference sequence). The CDR3 has 14 amino acids. V lost 5 bases and J 4 bases, leaving 15 bases between the germline ends.

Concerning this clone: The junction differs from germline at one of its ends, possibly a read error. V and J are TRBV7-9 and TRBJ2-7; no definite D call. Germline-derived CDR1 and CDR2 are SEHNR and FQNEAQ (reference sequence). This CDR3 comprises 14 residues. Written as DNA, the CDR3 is TGTGCCAGCAGCCCCAACTTAGACTCCCACGAGCAGTACTTC. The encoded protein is CASSPNLDSHEQYF. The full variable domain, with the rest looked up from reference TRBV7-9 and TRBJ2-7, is DTGVSQNPRHKITKRGQNVTFRCDPISEHNRLYWYRQTLGQGPEFLTYFQNEAQLEKSRLLSDRFSAERPKGSFSTLEIQRTEQGDSAMYLCASSPNLDSHEQYFGPGTRLTVT.

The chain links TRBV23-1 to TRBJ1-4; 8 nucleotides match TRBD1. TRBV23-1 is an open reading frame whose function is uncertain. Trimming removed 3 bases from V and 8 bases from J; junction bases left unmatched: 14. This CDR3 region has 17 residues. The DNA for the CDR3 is TGCGCCAGCAGTCATGGCAGGGGGCGCTTATGGGGGGAAAAACTGTTTTTT. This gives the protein CASSHGRGRLWGEKLFF.

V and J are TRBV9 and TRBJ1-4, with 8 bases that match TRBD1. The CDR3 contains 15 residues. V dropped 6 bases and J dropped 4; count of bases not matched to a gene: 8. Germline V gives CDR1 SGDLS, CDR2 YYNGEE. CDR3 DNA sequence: TGTGCCAGCACCCTAGGGACAGGACTTAATGAAAAACTGTTTTTT. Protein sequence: CASTLGTGLNEKLFF.

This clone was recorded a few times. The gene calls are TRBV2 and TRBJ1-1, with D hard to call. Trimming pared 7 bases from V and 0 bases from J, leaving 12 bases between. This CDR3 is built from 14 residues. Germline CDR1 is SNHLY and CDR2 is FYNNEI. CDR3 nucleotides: TGTGCCAGCACCCTGTATCGTATGAACACTGAAGCTTTCTTT. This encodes CASTLYRMNTEAFF.

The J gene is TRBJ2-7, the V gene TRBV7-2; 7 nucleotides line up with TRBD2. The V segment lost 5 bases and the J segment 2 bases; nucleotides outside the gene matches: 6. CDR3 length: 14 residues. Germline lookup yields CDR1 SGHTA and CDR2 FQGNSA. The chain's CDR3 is CASSQIAGAYEQYF. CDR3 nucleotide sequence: TGTGCCAGCAGCCAAATAGCGGGTGCCTACGAGCAGTACTTC.

The DNA for the CDR3 is TGTGCCATCAGTGAACAGGGGGCTAGGGGGGAGACCCAGTACTTC. As protein: CAISEQGARGETQYF. The chain employs TRBV10-3 and TRBJ2-5, with TRBD1 matching over 9 bases. CDR1 ENHRY and CDR2 SYGVKD come from the germline V gene. V trimming: 3 bases; J trimming: 5 bases; junction bases outside the gene matches: 7. The CDR3 contains 15 residues.

The CDR3 bases are TGTGCCGGAGGGGGGGCTGCACAAGAGACCCAGTACTTC. This gives the protein CAGGGAAQETQYF. The rearrangement joins TRBV2 to TRBJ2-5; possibly TRBD2 for D (7 bases). CDR3 length: 13 residues. Trimming shortened V by 11 bases and J by 2 bases, and 15 bases separated the two germline ends. Germline V gives CDR1 SNHLY, CDR2 FYNNEI.

The CDR3, as DNA: TGCGCCAGCACCCCGGCGGAGGGACATATTTACGAGCAGTACTTC. This gives the protein CASTPAEGHIYEQYF. This sequence joins TRBV4-1 and TRBJ2-7, with D tentatively TRBD1 or TRBD2 (6 bases each). The V end lost 7 bases, the J end lost 4 bases, and 20 bases lay between the germline ends. Germline V gene lookup returns CDR1 MGHRA and CDR2 YSYEKL. The CDR3 contains 15 residues.

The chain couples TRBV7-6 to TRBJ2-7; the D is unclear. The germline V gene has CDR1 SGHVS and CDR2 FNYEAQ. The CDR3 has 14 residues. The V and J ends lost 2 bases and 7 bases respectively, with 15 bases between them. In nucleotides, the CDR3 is TGTGCCAGCAGCTTAAGGTTCGAAACCTTGGAGCAGTACTTC. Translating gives CASSLRFETLEQYF.

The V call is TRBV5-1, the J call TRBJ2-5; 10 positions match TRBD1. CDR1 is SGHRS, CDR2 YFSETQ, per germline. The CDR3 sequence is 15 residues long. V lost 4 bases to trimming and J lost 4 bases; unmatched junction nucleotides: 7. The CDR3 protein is CASSTGTGDAETQYF. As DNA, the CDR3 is TGCGCCAGCAGCACCGGGACAGGGGACGCAGAGACCCAGTACTTC.

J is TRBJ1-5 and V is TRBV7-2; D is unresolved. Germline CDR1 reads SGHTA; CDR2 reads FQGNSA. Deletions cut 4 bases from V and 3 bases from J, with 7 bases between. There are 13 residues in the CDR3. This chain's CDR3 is CASSSSYNQPQHF. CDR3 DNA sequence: TGTGCCAGCAGCTCCTCCTACAATCAGCCCCAGCATTTT.

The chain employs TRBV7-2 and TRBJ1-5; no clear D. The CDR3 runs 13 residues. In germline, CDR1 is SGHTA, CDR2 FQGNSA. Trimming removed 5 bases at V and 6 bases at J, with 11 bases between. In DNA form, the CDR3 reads TGTGCCAGCAGCCTAGGGCCATCTCAGCCCCAGCATTTT. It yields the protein CASSLGPSQPQHF.

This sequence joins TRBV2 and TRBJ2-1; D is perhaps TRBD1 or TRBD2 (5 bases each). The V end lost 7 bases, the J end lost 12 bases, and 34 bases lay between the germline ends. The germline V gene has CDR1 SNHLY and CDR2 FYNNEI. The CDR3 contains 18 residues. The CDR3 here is CASKYGTSLGPLEGGQFF. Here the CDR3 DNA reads TGTGCCAGCAAGTACGGGACCTCCCTAGGACCTCTAGAAGGCGGGCAGTTCTTC.